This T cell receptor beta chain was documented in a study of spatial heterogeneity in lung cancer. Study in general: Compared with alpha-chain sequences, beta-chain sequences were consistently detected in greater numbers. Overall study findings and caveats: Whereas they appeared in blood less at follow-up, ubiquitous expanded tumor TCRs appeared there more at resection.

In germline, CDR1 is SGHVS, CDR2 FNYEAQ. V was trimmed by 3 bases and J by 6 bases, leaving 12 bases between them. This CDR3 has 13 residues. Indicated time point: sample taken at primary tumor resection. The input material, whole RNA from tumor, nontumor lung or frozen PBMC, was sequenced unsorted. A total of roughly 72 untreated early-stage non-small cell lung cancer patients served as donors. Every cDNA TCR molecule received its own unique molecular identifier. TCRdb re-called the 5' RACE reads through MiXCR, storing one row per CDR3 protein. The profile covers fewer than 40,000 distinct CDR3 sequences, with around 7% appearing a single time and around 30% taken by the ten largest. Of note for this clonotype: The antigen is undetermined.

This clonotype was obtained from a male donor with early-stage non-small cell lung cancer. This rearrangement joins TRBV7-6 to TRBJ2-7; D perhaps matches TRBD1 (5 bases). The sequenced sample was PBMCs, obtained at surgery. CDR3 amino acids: CASSLAGSAEQYF. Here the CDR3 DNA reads TGTGCCAGCAGCTTGGCAGGGTCCGCCGAGCAGTACTTC.